This is a list of T cell receptor beta chains from one sample in a study of cytomegalovirus exposure and HLA in healthy donors. The data were produced by immunoSEQ multiplex PCR, yet TCRdb's version contains in-frame clones alone and is incomplete. The sample records around 150,000 clones, roughly 71% being singletons. The sequencing sample was made of PBMCs. The receptors were sampled from a woman aged 50 to 65 in good health and CMV-seropositive. Each CDR3 is given with its conserved first and last residue. Fields, in order: D gene, V gene, J gene, clone size, CDR3 protein, CDR3 DNA. D genes are given only for firm matches. The size of a clone is reported for some rows only, either as once, few or many, or as a class for expanded clones.

d_gene: TRBD2
v_gene: TRBV5-1
j_gene: TRBJ2-1
abundance: -
CDR3aa: CASSLLAGGPNEQFF
CDR3nt: TGCGCCAGCAGCTTGCTAGCGGGGGGGCCGAATGAGCAGTTCTTC

d_gene: TRBD1
v_gene: TRBV5-1
j_gene: TRBJ2-1
abundance: -
CDR3aa: CASSSHGGQEAGSYNEQFF
CDR3nt: TGCGCCAGCAGCTCCCATGGGGGACAGGAGGCCGGGTCTTACAATGAGCAGTTCTTC

d_gene: TRBD1
v_gene: TRBV5-1
j_gene: TRBJ2-2
abundance: -
CDR3aa: CASSAGTGVGSGELFF
CDR3nt: TGCGCCAGCAGCGCCGGGACAGGGGTTGGAAGCGGGGAGCTGTTTTTT

d_gene: -
v_gene: TRBV5-1
j_gene: TRBJ2-7
abundance: -
CDR3aa: CASSSQPQGGNEQYF
CDR3nt: TGCGCCAGCAGCTCGCAACCCCAGGGGGGCAACGAGCAGTACTTC

d_gene: -
v_gene: TRBV10-3
j_gene: TRBJ1-3
abundance: -
CDR3aa: CATAGVGNTIYF
CDR3nt: TGTGCCACCGCAGGGGTTGGAAACACCATATATTTT

d_gene: TRBD2
v_gene: TRBV19
j_gene: TRBJ2-1
abundance: once
CDR3aa: CASSIGRGGVSYNEQFF
CDR3nt: TGTGCCAGTAGTATCGGGCGGGGAGGGGTCTCCTACAATGAGCAGTTCTTC

d_gene: TRBD1
v_gene: TRBV18
j_gene: TRBJ1-2
abundance: -
CDR3aa: CASSPTRTGRGYTF
CDR3nt: TGTGCCAGCTCACCAACTAGGACAGGGAGAGGCTACACCTTC

d_gene: TRBD1
v_gene: TRBV2
j_gene: TRBJ2-3
abundance: -
CDR3aa: CASSPQGQDTDTQYF
CDR3nt: TGTGCCAGCAGTCCACAAGGACAGGACACAGATACGCAGTATTTT

d_gene: TRBD2
v_gene: TRBV4-1
j_gene: TRBJ2-2
abundance: -
CDR3aa: CASSQAHGGGNTGELFF
CDR3nt: TGCGCCAGCAGCCAAGCACACGGGGGGGGAAACACCGGGGAGCTGTTTTTT

d_gene: -
v_gene: TRBV6-1
j_gene: TRBJ1-3
abundance: -
CDR3aa: CASMVSSGNTIYF
CDR3nt: TGTGCCAGCATGGTCAGCTCTGGAAACACCATATATTTT

d_gene: -
v_gene: TRBV7-2
j_gene: TRBJ1-1
abundance: -
CDR3aa: CASSLIRGGTEAFF
CDR3nt: TGTGCCAGCAGCTTAATCCGAGGCGGCACTGAAGCTTTCTTT

d_gene: -
v_gene: TRBV2
j_gene: TRBJ1-5
abundance: -
CDR3aa: CASSRGGSQPQHF
CDR3nt: TGTGCCAGCAGTAGGGGAGGGAGTCAGCCCCAGCATTTT

d_gene: TRBD2
v_gene: TRBV6-1
j_gene: TRBJ2-7
abundance: -
CDR3aa: CASGIERGPAYEQYF
CDR3nt: TGTGCCAGCGGGATCGAGCGGGGGCCTGCCTACGAGCAGTACTTC

d_gene: TRBD1
v_gene: TRBV18
j_gene: TRBJ1-5
abundance: -
CDR3aa: CASSRTGNNQPQHF
CDR3nt: TGTGCCAGCTCACGGACAGGGAATAATCAGCCCCAGCATTTT

d_gene: TRBD2
v_gene: TRBV9
j_gene: TRBJ2-1
abundance: -
CDR3aa: CASSSQVAGGTNEQFF
CDR3nt: TGTGCCAGCAGCTCCCAGGTGGCGGGGGGCACCAATGAGCAGTTCTTC

d_gene: TRBD1
v_gene: TRBV5-5
j_gene: TRBJ2-2
abundance: -
CDR3aa: CASSPGDRGRTGELFF
CDR3nt: TGTGCCAGCAGCCCAGGGGACAGGGGACGGACCGGGGAGCTGTTTTTT

d_gene: -
v_gene: TRBV5-4
j_gene: TRBJ1-1
abundance: few
CDR3aa: CASSIRETGEAFF
CDR3nt: TGTGCCAGCAGCATCCGGGAAACTGGGGAAGCTTTCTTT

d_gene: TRBD1
v_gene: TRBV5-1
j_gene: TRBJ2-5
abundance: -
CDR3aa: CASNEQGTETQYF
CDR3nt: TGCGCCAGCAACGAACAGGGGACGGAGACCCAGTACTTC

d_gene: -
v_gene: TRBV5-6
j_gene: TRBJ1-4
abundance: -
CDR3aa: CASSTAQAWNEKLFF
CDR3nt: TGTGCCAGCAGCACAGCACAGGCATGGAATGAAAAACTGTTTTTT

d_gene: TRBD1
v_gene: TRBV6-1
j_gene: TRBJ2-7
abundance: once
CDR3aa: CASNPRDRLYEQYF
CDR3nt: TGTGCCAGCAATCCCCGGGACAGGCTTTACGAGCAGTACTTC

d_gene: -
v_gene: TRBV10-3
j_gene: TRBJ2-3
abundance: -
CDR3aa: CAIGGGESTDTQYF
CDR3nt: TGTGCCATCGGTGGCGGGGAAAGCACAGATACGCAGTATTTT

d_gene: TRBD1
v_gene: TRBV7-8
j_gene: TRBJ1-2
abundance: -
CDR3aa: CASSRRGQGDMNYGYTF
CDR3nt: TGTGCCAGCAGCCGCCGGGGACAGGGAGATATGAACTATGGCTACACCTTC

d_gene: -
v_gene: TRBV5-1
j_gene: TRBJ1-1
abundance: -
CDR3aa: CASSLGRATGTHTEAFF
CDR3nt: TGCGCCAGCAGCTTGGGGCGGGCAACCGGGACTCACACTGAAGCTTTCTTT

d_gene: TRBD1
v_gene: TRBV9
j_gene: TRBJ2-3
abundance: -
CDR3aa: CASSGQGAADTQYF
CDR3nt: TGTGCCAGCAGCGGACAGGGGGCCGCAGATACGCAGTATTTT

d_gene: TRBD1
v_gene: TRBV6-1
j_gene: TRBJ1-2
abundance: -
CDR3aa: CASSRQGTGNYGYTF
CDR3nt: TGTGCCAGCAGCAGACAGGGAACTGGAAACTATGGCTACACCTTC

d_gene: TRBD2
v_gene: TRBV4-1
j_gene: TRBJ2-5
abundance: -
CDR3aa: CASSQVTGGRNQETQYF
CDR3nt: TGCGCCAGCAGCCAAGTTACGGGGGGACGAAACCAAGAGACCCAGTACTTC

d_gene: -
v_gene: TRBV5-6
j_gene: TRBJ1-2
abundance: -
CDR3aa: CASSLYGVDYGYTF
CDR3nt: TGTGCCAGCAGCTTGTACGGGGTGGACTATGGCTACACCTTC

d_gene: -
v_gene: TRBV10-3
j_gene: TRBJ2-1
abundance: -
CDR3aa: CAISESSRGEQFF
CDR3nt: TGTGCCATCAGTGAGTCCAGCAGGGGTGAGCAGTTCTTC